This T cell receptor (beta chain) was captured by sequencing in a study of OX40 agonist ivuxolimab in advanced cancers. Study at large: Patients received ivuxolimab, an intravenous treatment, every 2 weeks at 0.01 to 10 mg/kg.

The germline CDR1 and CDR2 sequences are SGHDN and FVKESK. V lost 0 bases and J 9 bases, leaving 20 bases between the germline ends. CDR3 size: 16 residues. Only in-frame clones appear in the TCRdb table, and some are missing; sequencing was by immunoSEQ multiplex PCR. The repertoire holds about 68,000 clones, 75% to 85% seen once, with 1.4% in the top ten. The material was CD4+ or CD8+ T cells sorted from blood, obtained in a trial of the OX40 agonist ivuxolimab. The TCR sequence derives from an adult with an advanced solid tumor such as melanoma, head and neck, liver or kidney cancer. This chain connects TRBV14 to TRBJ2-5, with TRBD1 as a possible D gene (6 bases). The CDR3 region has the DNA TGTGCCAGCAGCCAAGATGGGGGCAACTTCCCCGTTCCCCAGTACTTC. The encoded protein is CASSQDGGNFPVPQYF.